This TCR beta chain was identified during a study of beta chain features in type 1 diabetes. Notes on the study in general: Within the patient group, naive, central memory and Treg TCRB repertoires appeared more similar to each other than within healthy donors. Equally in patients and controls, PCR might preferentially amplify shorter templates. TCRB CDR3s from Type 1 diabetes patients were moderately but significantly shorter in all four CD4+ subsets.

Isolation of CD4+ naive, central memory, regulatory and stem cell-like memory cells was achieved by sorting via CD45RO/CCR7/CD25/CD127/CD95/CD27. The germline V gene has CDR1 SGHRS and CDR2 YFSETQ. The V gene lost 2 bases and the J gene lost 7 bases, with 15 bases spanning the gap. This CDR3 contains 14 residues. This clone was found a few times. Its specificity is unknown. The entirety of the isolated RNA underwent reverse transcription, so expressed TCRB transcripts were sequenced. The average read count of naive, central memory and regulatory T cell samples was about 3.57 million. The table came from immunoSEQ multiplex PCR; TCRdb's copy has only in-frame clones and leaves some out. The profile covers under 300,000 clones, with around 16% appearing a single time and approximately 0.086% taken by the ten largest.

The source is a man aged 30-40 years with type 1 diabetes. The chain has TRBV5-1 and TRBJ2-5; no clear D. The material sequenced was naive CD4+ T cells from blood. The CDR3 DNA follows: TGCGCCAGCAGCTTTATGAGTGCCGAAGCGACCCAGTACTTC. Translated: CASSFMSAEATQYF. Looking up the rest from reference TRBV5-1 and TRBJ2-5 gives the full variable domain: KAGVTQTPRYLIKTRGQQVTLSCSPISGHRSVSWYQQTPGQGLQFLFEYFSETQRNKGNFPGRFSGRQFSNSRSEMNVSTLELGDSALYLCASSFMSAEATQYFGPGTRLLVL.